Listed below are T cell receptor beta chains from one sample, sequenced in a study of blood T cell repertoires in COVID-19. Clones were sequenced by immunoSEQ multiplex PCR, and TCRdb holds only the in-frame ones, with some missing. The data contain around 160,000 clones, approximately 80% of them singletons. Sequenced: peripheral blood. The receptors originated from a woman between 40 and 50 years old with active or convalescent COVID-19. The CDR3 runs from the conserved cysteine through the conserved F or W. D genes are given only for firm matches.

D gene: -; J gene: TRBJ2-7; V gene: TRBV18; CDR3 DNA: TGTGCCAGCTCACCACAGCCACCTCGAGGGTTTGCCGAGCAGTACTTC; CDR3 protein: CASSPQPPRGFAEQYF
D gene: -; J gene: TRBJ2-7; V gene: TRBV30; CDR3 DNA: TGTGCCTGGAGTGTACCCCAGCGGGCCCGCTACGAGCAGTACTTC; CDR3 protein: CAWSVPQRARYEQYF
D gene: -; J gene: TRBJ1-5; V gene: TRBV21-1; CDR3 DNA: TGTGCCAGCAGCCGACACAGGACCGATAGCAATCAGCCCCAGCATTTT; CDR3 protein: CASSRHRTDSNQPQHF
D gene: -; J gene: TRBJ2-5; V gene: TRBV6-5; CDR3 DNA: TGTGCCAGCAGTATGAACAGAAAAGAGACCCAGTACTTC; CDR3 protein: CASSMNRKETQYF
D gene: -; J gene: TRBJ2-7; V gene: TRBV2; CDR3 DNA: TGTGCCAGCAAACAGGACTACGAGCAGTACTTC; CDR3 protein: CASKQDYEQYF
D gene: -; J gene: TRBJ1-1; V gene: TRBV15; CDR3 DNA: TGTGCCACCAGCATCCTAGGGGGGGTGGGGAACACTGAAGCTTTCTTT; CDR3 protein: CATSILGGVGNTEAFF
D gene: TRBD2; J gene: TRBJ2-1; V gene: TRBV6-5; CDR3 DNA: TGTGCCAGCAGTTACGGGAGGGTCTCCTACAATGAGCAGTTCTTC; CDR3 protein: CASSYGRVSYNEQFF
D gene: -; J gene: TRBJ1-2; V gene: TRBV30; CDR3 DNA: TGTGCCTGGAGTGGGGCCGGTAACTATGGCTACACCTTC; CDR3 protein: CAWSGAGNYGYTF
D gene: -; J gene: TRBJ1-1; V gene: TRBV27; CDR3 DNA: TGTGCCAGCAGTTCCCCGACAGGACCTTCACGGAACACTGAAGCTTTCTTT; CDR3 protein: CASSSPTGPSRNTEAFF
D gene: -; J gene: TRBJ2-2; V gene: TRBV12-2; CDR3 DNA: TGTGCAAGTCGCTCACATCCTGGTTACACCGGGGAGCTGTTTTTT; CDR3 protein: CASRSHPGYTGELFF